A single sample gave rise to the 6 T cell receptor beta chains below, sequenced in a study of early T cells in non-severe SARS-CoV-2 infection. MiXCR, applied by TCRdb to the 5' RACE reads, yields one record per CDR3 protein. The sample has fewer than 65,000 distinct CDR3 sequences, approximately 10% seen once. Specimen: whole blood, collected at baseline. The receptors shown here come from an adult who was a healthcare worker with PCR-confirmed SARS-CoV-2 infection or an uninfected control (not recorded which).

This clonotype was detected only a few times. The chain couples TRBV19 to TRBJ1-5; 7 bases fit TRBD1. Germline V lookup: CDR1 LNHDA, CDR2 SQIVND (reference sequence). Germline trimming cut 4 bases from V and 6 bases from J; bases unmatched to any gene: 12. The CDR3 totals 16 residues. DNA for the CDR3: TGTGCCAGTAGTACGACAGGGCCGCGAGGGGGTCAGCCCCAGCATTTT. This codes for CASSTTGPRGGQPQHF.

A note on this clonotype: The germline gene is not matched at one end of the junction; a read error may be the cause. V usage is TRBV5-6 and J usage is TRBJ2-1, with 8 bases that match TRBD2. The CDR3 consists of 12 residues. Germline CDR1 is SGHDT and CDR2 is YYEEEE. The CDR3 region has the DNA TGTGCCAGCAGCTTCATCGGGAGGGCCCAGGTCTTC. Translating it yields CASSFIGRAQVF.

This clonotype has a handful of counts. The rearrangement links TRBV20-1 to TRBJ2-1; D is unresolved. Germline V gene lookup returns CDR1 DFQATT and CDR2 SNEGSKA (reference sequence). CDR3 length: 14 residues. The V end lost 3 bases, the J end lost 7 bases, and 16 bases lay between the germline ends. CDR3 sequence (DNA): TGCAGTGCTAGTCTGCCCCCCCGGAATAATGAGCAGTTCTTC. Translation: CSASLPPRNNEQFF.

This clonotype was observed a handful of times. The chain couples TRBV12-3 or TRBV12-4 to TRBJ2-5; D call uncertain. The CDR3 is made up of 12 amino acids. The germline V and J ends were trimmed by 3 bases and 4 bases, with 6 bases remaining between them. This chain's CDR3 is CASSFGPETQYF. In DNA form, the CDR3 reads TGTGCCAGCAGTTTTGGGCCAGAGACCCAGTACTTC.

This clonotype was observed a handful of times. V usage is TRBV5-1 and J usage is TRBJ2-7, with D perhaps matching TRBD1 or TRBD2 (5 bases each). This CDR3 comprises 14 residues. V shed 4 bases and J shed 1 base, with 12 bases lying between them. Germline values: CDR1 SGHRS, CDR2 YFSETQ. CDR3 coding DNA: TGCGCCAGCAGCCCCGGGACCGGGTCCTACGAGCAGTACTTC. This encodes CASSPGTGSYEQYF.

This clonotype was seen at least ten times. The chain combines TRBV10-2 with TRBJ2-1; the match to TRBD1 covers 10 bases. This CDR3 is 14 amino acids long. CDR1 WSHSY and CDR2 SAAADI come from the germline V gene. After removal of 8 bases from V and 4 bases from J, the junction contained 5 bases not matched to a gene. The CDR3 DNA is TGCGCCAGCGACAGGGGGCTACTATACAATGAGCAGTTCTTC. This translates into CASDRGLLYNEQFF.